This T cell receptor beta chain comes out of a study of cytomegalovirus exposure and HLA in healthy donors. The study, taken as a whole, reports: In vitro work confirmed that three CMV-associated chains recognize CMV antigens. On later analysis, the bulk of CMV-associated TCR beta chains appeared to be HLA-restricted. In an earlier analysis, about 87% or about 30%: the productive usage of most TCR beta V segments. Sequencing probably produced one cluster of sequence variants that were highly shared.

PCR was performed using 60 Vbeta and 13 Jbeta primers. The method was immunoSEQ multiplex PCR; TCRdb's version includes in-frame clones alone and lacks a portion of them. This sample has roughly 190,000 clones, with over 60% found just once. This clone occurred many times. The target antigen is unknown. With V trimmed by 1 base and J by 4 bases, 7 bases remained unmatched. CDR3 length: 17 residues. Looked up from germline, CDR1 is LGHNA and CDR2 is YSLEER. The sequence was obtained from a woman aged 25 to 39 in good health and CMV-seropositive. Sequenced material: PBMCs. The chain recombines TRBV4-3 with TRBJ2-3; 11 nucleotides agree with TRBD1. The CDR3 coding sequence is TGCGCCAGCAGCCAAGTACTTCCGGGACAGGGGGCAGATACGCAGTATTTT. It is translated as CASSQVLPGQGADTQYF.